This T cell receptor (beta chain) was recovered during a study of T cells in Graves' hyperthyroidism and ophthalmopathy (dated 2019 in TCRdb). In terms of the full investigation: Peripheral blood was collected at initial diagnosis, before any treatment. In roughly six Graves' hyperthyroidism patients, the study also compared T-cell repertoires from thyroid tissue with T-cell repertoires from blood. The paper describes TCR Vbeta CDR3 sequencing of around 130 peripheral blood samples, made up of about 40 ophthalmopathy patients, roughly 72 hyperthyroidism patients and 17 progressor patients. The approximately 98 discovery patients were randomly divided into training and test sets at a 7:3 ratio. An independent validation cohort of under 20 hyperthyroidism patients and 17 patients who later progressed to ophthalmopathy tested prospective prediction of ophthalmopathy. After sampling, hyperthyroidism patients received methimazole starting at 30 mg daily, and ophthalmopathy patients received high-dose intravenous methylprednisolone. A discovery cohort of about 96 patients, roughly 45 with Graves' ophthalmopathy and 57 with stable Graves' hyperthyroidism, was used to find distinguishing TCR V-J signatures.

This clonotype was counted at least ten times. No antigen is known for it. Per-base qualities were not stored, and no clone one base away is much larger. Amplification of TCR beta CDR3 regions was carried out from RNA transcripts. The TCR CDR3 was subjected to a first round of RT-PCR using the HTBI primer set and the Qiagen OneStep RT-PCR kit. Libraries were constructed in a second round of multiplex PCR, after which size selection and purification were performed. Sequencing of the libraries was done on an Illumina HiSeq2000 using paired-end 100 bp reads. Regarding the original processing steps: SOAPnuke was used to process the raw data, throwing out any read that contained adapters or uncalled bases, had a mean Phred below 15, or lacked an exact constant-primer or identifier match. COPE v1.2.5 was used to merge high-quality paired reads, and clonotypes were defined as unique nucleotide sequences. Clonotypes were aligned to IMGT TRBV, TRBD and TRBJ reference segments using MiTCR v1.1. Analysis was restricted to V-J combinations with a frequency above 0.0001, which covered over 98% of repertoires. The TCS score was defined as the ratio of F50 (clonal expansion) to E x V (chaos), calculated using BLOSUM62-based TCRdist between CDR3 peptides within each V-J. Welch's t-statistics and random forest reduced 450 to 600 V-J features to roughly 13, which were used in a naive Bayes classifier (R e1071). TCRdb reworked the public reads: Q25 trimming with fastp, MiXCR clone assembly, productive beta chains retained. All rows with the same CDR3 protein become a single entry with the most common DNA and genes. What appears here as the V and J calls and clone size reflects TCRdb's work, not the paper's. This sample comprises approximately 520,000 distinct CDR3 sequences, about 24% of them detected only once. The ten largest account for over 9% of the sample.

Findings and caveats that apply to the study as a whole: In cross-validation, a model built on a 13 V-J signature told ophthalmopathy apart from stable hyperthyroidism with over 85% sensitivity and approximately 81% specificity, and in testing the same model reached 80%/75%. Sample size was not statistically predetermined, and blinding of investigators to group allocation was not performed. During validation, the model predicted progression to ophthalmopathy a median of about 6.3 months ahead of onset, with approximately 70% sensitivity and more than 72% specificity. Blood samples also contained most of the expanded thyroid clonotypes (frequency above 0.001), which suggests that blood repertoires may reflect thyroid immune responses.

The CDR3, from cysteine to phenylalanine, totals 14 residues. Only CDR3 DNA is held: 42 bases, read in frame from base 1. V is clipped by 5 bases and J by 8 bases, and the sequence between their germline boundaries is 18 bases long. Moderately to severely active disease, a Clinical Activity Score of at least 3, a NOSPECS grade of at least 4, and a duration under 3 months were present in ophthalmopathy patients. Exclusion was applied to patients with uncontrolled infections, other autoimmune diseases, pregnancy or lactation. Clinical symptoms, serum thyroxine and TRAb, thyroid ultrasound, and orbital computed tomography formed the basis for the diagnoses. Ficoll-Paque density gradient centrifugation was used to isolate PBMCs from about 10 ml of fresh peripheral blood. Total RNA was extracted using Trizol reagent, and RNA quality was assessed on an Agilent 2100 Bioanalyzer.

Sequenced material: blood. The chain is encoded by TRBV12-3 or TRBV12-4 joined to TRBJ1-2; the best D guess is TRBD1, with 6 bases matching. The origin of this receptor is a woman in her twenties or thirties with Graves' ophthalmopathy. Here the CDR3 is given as CASSPWDTSQGYTF. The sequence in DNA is TGTGCCAGCAGTCCTTGGGACACCTCTCAAGGCTACACCTTC.